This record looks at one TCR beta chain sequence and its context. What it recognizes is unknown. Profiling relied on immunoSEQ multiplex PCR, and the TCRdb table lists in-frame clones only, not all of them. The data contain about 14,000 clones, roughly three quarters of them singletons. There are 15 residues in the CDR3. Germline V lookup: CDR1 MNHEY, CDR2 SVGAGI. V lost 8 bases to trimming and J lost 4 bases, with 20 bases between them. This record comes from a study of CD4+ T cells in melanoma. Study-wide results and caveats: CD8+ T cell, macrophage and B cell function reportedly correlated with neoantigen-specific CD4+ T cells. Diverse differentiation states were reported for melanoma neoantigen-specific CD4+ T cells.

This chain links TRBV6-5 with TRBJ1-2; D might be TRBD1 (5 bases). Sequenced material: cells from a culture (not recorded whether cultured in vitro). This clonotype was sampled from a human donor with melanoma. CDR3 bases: TGTGCCAGCCGAGGGATAGACAGTGGAGTCTATGGCTACACCTTC. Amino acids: CASRGIDSGVYGYTF.